The rows below give T cell receptor beta chains drawn from one sample of a study of blood T cell repertoires in COVID-19. The data were produced by immunoSEQ multiplex PCR, yet TCRdb's version contains in-frame clones alone and is incomplete. In the table there are about 280,000 clones, roughly 89% of which are singletons. Sequencing was done on a sample of peripheral blood. These receptors were obtained from a woman in her forties who had recovered from COVID-19. Both conserved end residues are part of each CDR3. D genes are given only for firm matches. Size values are once, few and many counts, or a class for expanded clones, and some rows have none.

>TRBJ2-3|once|-|TRBV6-6
TGTGCCAGCAGTATTCTAGAAGATACGCAGTATTTT
CASSILEDTQYF
>TRBJ2-1|-|-|TRBV19
TGTGCCAGTACCCCGAGGGCCGGCAATGAGCAGTTCTTC
CASTPRAGNEQFF
>TRBJ2-7|once|-|TRBV27
TGTGCCAGCAGCTGGAGCAGCGGTGGGACCTACGAGCAGTACTTC
CASSWSSGGTYEQYF
>TRBJ2-3|once|-|TRBV11-3
TGTGCCAGCTCTAGCGACGGTGTTGATACGCAGTATTTT
CASSSDGVDTQYF
>TRBJ2-1|once|TRBD1|TRBV6-6
TGTGCCAGCAACCCGGGACAGGGAGTTGGCTATGAGCAGTTCTTC
CASNPGQGVGYEQFF
>TRBJ2-1|-|TRBD2|TRBV19
TGTGCCAGTAGTATAGGAGGCGGGAGCTCCTACAATGAGCAGTTCTTC
CASSIGGGSSYNEQFF
>TRBJ2-2|few|-|TRBV28
TGTGCCAGCAGGCCGCCCGGGAGAGCAGCCGGGGAGCTGTTTTTT
CASRPPGRAAGELFF
>TRBJ2-1|-|TRBD2|TRBV9
TGTGCCAGCAGCGTAGGCGGTAGCGGGAGTAATGAGCAGTTCTTC
CASSVGGSGSNEQFF
>TRBJ2-4|-|TRBD1|TRBV5-1
TGCGCCAGCAGCTTGGGGACAGGGCTGGTTCGGTATGGAAACATTCAGTACTTC
CASSLGTGLVRYGNIQYF
>TRBJ1-1|-|-|TRBV7-9
TGTGCCAGCAGCTTACGCCCGGTGAACACTGAAGCTTTCTTT
CASSLRPVNTEAFF
>TRBJ2-7|-|-|TRBV6-1
TGTGCCAGCAGTGAACAGGGCGCCTCCTACGAGCAGTACTTC
CASSEQGASYEQYF
>TRBJ2-7|-|TRBD2|TRBV5-1
TGCGCCAGCAGCTTGCCGCCGACTAGCGGATCCTACGAGCAGTACTTC
CASSLPPTSGSYEQYF
>TRBJ2-5|few|TRBD1|TRBV18
TGTGCCAGCTCACGTCAGGGGGATTGGGAGACCCAGTACTTC
CASSRQGDWETQYF
>TRBJ1-1|-|-|TRBV9
TGTGCCAGCAGCGCCTTATCTACAGTTAACACTGAAGCTTTCTTT
CASSALSTVNTEAFF
>TRBJ2-3|-|TRBD1|TRBV19
TGTGCCAGTAGTATTGGACAGGGTGACCTCCCAGATACGCAGTATTTT
CASSIGQGDLPDTQYF
>TRBJ1-1|-|-|TRBV4-2
TGTGCCAGCAGCCAAGATCGAGGGGGGGCTAAAGGTGAAGCTTTCTTT
CASSQDRGGAKGEAFF
>TRBJ1-2|-|-|TRBV6-5
TGTGCCAGCAGTCCCCAGGGTGGTGCGAATGGCTACACCTTC
CASSPQGGANGYTF
>TRBJ2-1|-|TRBD2|TRBV3-1/TRBV3-2
TGTGCCAGCAGCCAAGTAGCGGGTGTACCCAATGAGCAGTTCTTC
CASSQVAGVPNEQFF
>TRBJ2-5|-|TRBD2|TRBV28
TGTGCCAGCAGTCCCCTGAGGACTAGCAGGGAGACCCAGTACTTC
CASSPLRTSRETQYF
>TRBJ2-4|few|TRBD1|TRBV27
TGTGCCAGCAGTTTGTCGGGACAGGGATTTTCTGGCAAAAACATTCAGTACTTC
CASSLSGQGFSGKNIQYF
>TRBJ1-6|-|-|TRBV9
TGTGCCAGCAGCGTAAGCGGGGTTCCACCCCTCCACTTT
CASSVSGVPPLHF
>TRBJ2-2|-|TRBD2|TRBV5-1
TGCGCCAGCAGCTTGGACGTGGCGGGAGGCGGTACCGGGGAGCTGTTTTTT
CASSLDVAGGGTGELFF